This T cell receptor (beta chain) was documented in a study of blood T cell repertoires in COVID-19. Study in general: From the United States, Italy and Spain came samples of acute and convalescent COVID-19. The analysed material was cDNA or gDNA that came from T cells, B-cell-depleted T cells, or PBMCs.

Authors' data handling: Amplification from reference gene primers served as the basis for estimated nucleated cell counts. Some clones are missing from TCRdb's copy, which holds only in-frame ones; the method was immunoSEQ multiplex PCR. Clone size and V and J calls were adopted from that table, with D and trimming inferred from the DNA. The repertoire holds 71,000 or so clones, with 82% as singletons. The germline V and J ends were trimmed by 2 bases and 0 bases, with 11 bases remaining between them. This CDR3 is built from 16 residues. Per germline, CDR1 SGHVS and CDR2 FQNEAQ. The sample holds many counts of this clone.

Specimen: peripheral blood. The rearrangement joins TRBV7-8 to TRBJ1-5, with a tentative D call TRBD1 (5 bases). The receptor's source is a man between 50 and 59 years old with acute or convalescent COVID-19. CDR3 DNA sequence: TGTGCCAGCAGCTTACTCGGGGGGGATAGCAATCAGCCCCAGCATTTT. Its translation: CASSLLGGDSNQPQHF.